The rows below give T cell receptor beta chains drawn from one sample of a study of identical twins. TCRdb re-called the 5' RACE reads through MiXCR, storing one row per CDR3 protein. The data hold a few hundred thousand distinct CDR3 sequences, with roughly 10% observed a single time. The sequencing sample was made of memory T cells sorted from blood. The receptors were gathered from a man aged 45-65 years in good health. Both conserved end residues are part of each CDR3.

TRBJ1-5,TRBV6-1,CASSADRISNQPQHF
TRBJ2-4,TRBV3-1,CASSQAGGLIANIQYF
TRBJ1-2,TRBV27,CANDRITNYGYTF
TRBJ1-4,TRBV18,CASSLRATNEKLFF
TRBJ2-7,TRBV20-1,CSARGGQGNYEQYF
TRBJ2-6,TRBV4-3,CASSQEGLAGAGANVLTF
TRBJ2-7,TRBV7-8,CASSRRDTYEQYF
TRBJ1-1,TRBV12-3/TRBV12-4,CASRLDRGTEAFF
TRBJ2-7,TRBV7-6,CASSPQIQGSAVNEQYF
TRBJ2-7,TRBV3-1,CASSQAGGGYEQYF
TRBJ2-3,TRBV6-5,CASSYSMGTSGGGDTQYF
TRBJ1-3,TRBV11-2,CASSFGRQVGSGNTIYF
TRBJ1-1,TRBV7-8,CASSRVGRGEAFF
TRBJ2-7,TRBV20-1,CSARPGGQTYEQYF
TRBJ2-5,TRBV4-2,CASSQSGTAETQYF
TRBJ2-7,TRBV6-5,CASSYSSSGRVYYEQYF
TRBJ1-2,TRBV28,CASSFLDGYTF
TRBJ1-1,TRBV5-1,CASSVGPGGGTEAFF
TRBJ2-3,TRBV30,CAWEAGMNTQYF
TRBJ2-1,TRBV20-1,CSTYYLRGRAGNEQFF
TRBJ2-1,TRBV19,CASSIDGAAEQFF
TRBJ1-1,TRBV20-1,CSASTQTEAFF
TRBJ2-1,TRBV20-1,CSAPSREKAGGSSYNEQFF
TRBJ2-1,TRBV28,CASSYAGTASYNEQFF
TRBJ2-3,TRBV29-1,CSVERGTDTQYF
TRBJ2-1,TRBV10-3,CAIKDGWNEQFF
TRBJ1-5,TRBV2,CASSEQTKYQPQHF
TRBJ2-4,TRBV20-1,CSAITGTAKNIQYF
TRBJ1-1,TRBV19,CASSTLNRTGSEAFF
TRBJ2-1,TRBV4-3,CASSQSPNNEQFF
TRBJ2-7,TRBV19,CASSLSAGGANPYEQYF
TRBJ1-5,TRBV4-2,CASSQDGQPNQPQHF
TRBJ2-3,TRBV20-1,CSARTSGGGDTQYF
TRBJ2-1,TRBV3-1,CASSQQFNEQFF
TRBJ1-5,TRBV19,CASSIGQRQPQHF
TRBJ1-1,TRBV4-2,CASSQDQTLRIGDTEAFF
TRBJ1-2,TRBV20-1,CSAGTEASVDYGYTF
TRBJ2-1,TRBV10-2,CASRRGGPGDEQFF
TRBJ2-5,TRBV20-1,CSARDLPGTKVETQYF
TRBJ1-1,TRBV6-2/TRBV6-3,CASSYGVPGRRANTEAFF
TRBJ1-5,TRBV6-1,CASSSGPYSNQPQHF
TRBJ2-7,TRBV28,CASSLGVQEQYF